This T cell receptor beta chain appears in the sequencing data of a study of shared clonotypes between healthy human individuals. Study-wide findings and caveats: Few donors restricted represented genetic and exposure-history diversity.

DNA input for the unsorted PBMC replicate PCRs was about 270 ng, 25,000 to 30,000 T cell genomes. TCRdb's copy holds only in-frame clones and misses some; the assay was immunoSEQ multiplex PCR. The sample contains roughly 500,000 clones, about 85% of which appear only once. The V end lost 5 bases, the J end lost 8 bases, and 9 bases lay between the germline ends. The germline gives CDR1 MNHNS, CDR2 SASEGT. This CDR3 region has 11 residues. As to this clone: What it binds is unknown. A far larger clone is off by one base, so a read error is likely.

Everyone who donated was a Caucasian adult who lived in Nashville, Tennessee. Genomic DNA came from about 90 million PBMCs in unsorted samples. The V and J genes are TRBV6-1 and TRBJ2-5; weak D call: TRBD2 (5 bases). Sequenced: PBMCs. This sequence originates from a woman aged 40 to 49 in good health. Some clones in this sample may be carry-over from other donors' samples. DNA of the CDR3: TGTGCCAGCAGTTACGGGGATACCCAGTACTTC. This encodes CASSYGDTQYF.